Presented here are 2 T cell receptor beta chains from one specimen sequenced in a study of cytomegalovirus exposure and HLA in healthy donors (dated by TCRdb to the late 2010s). Library preparation was by the immunoSEQ multiplex PCR assay. For the multiplex PCR, a mixture combining 60 forward primers for TCR Vbeta segments and 13 reverse primers for TCR Jbeta segments was used. TCRdb limited this immuneACCESS table to in-frame rearrangements with V and J called. A share of clones is missing; checked studies link under half to unresolved V genes, and the rest is unexplained. The sample table shows about 82,000 clones, and under 80% are seen once. The ten largest make up 13% of the sample. Material for sequencing was PBMCs. These receptors came from a human donor in good health.

The chain employs TRBV5-1 and TRBJ2-7; D possibly corresponds to TRBD1 (6 bases). This CDR3 spans 15 amino acids. V was cut by 4 bases and J by 1 base, with 15 bases left in between. Germline-derived CDR1 and CDR2 are SGHRS and YFSETQ. The CDR3 sequence is CASSQQGGRSYEQYF. CDR3 bases: TGCGCCAGCAGCCAACAGGGTGGTAGGTCCTACGAGCAGTACTTC.

This clone has a handful of counts. At one end, the junction sequence differs from germline, possibly due to a read error. The chain carries TRBV5-4 and TRBJ1-2; weak D call: TRBD1 (6 bases). The CDR3 spans 15 residues. The germline V gene encodes CDR1 SGHNT and CDR2 YYREEE (reference sequence). CDR3 residues: CASSRDDRPGYGYPF. CDR3 coding DNA: TGTGCCAGCAGTCGAGACGACAGGCCCGGCTATGGCTACCCCTTC.